This passage covers 20 T cell receptor beta chains from one sample sequenced in a study of blood T cells in healthy people across ages. The second PCR ran about 6 to 12 cycles with a sample-barcoded 5' primer and J-beta primers. TCRdb independently ran MiXCR on the 5' RACE reads; one entry per CDR3 protein. The table has about a million distinct CDR3 sequences, around 54% seen once. Sequencing was done on a sample of blood. Receptors originate from a woman aged 55-69 years in good health.

The chain recombines TRBV9 with TRBJ2-3; 13 nucleotides agree with TRBD2. Germline V gene lookup returns CDR1 SGDLS and CDR2 YYNGEE. This CDR3 contains 17 residues. V shed 0 bases, J shed 4 bases, and the junction held 5 bases outside the gene matches. In DNA form, the CDR3 reads TGTGCCAGCAGCGTAGTCGGACTAGCGGGAGTTGCAGATACGCAGTATTTT. This sequence encodes CASSVVGLAGVADTQYF.

V is TRBV27 and J is TRBJ2-1, with D possibly TRBD2 on 5 matching bases. CDR1 and CDR2 from the germline V gene are MNHEY and SMNVEV (reference sequence). This CDR3 is built from 14 residues. Between the trimmed V and J ends, which lost 3 bases and 5 bases, there was a span of 11 bases. CDR3 loop: CASSFRAADNEQFF. CDR3 sequence (DNA): TGTGCCAGCAGTTTCCGGGCAGCGGACAATGAGCAGTTCTTC.

The rearrangement links TRBV29-1 to TRBJ1-1; 8 bases map to TRBD1. CDR3 size: 14 residues. Per germline, CDR1 SQVTM and CDR2 ANQGSEA. After removal of 5 bases from V and 1 base from J, the junction contained 6 bases not matched to a gene. The CDR3 coding sequence is TGCAGCGTTCATCAGGGGGCTGGGAACACTGAAGCTTTCTTT. It specifies CSVHQGAGNTEAFF.

CDR3 protein: CASSQAPTGANLEAFF. As DNA, the CDR3 is TGCGCCAGCAGCCAAGCTCCGACAGGGGCGAACCTTGAAGCTTTCTTT. This chain joins TRBV4-3 and TRBJ1-1; the match to TRBD1 covers 8 bases. This CDR3 comprises 16 residues. Germline CDR1 reads LGHNA; CDR2 reads YSLEER. Trimming cost V 1 base and J 7 bases; bases outside gene matches: 11.

This chain connects TRBV3-1 to TRBJ1-1, with D perhaps matching TRBD1 (5 bases). V lost 0 bases to trimming and J lost 0 bases, with 11 bases between them. CDR1 is LGHDT and CDR2 is YNNKEL in the germline V gene (reference sequence). The CDR3 contains 16 residues. The CDR3 bases are TGTGCCAGCAGCCAAGATTTCGGGGACCTGAACACTGAAGCTTTCTTT. Amino acid sequence: CASSQDFGDLNTEAFF. The entire variable domain, with the rest obtained from reference TRBV3-1 and TRBJ1-1, is as follows: DTAVSQTPKYLVTQMGNDKSIKCEQNLGHDTMYWYKQDSKKFLKIMFSYNNKELIINETVPNRFSPKSPDKAHLNLHINSLELGDSAVYFCASSQDFGDLNTEAFFGQGTRLTVV.

This CDR3 reads CASSWMQMSSYNEQFF. CDR3 bases: TGCGCCAGCAGCTGGATGCAAATGAGCTCCTACAATGAGCAGTTCTTC. The chain has TRBV5-1 and TRBJ2-1; D unresolved. CDR3 length: 16 residues. CDR1 and CDR2 (germline): SGHRS, YFSETQ. The V end was cut by 3 bases, the J end by 0 bases, with 13 bases between.

As for this clonotype: A much larger clone lies one base from this, so it may be a read error. The genes are TRBV4-1 and TRBJ2-5, with D possibly TRBD2 on 5 matching bases. The CDR3 runs to 15 residues. Per germline, CDR1 MGHRA and CDR2 YSYEKL. Here the CDR3 DNA reads TGCTCCAGCAGCCAAGCGGTAGCGCCGCAAGAGACCCAGTACTTC. It is translated as CSSSQAVAPQETQYF.

V usage is TRBV20-1 and J usage is TRBJ2-4; 11 bases match TRBD2. Judging by the DNA end, TRBJ2-7 fits better; the J call may be wrong. The CDR3 runs to 14 residues. The germline V gene has CDR1 DFQATT and CDR2 SNEGSKA (reference sequence). The CDR3 protein is CSATTSGRSYEQYF. The CDR3 nucleotides read TGCAGTGCAACCACTAGCGGGAGAAGCTACGAGCAGTACTTC.

The chain links TRBV2 to TRBJ2-1; D remains unclear. The V and J ends lost 6 bases and 12 bases respectively, with 12 bases between them. From germline, CDR1 is SNHLY and CDR2 FYNNEI. The CDR3 covers 11 residues. CDR3 sequence (DNA): TGTGCCAGCAGCGAGATCAACTGGCAGTTCTTC. This codes for CASSEINWQFF.

With respect to this clonotype: Relative to the germline gene, one junction end is altered; a read error may explain this. In nucleotides, the CDR3 is TGCGCCAGCGGCTTCTCGGACAGGTACTCGGCACCCCTCCACTTT. Encoded protein: CASGFSDRYSAPLHF. V gene TRBV5-1 combines with J gene TRBJ1-6, with 7 bases lining up with TRBD1. CDR3 size: 15 residues. The germline V gene has CDR1 SGHRS and CDR2 YFSETQ.

This clonotype was seen more than once but under ten times. This sequence joins TRBV10-3 and TRBJ2-7; 8 nucleotides align to TRBD1. CDR1 is ENHRY and CDR2 is SYGVKD in the germline V gene. V shed 3 bases and J 2 bases; nucleotides not matched to a gene: 6. The CDR3 sequence is 15 residues long. This CDR3 reads CAISDAGQGAYEQYF. The DNA of the CDR3 is TGTGCCATCAGTGACGCCGGACAGGGTGCCTACGAGCAGTACTTC.

With regard to this clonotype: At one boundary the junction diverges from the germline segment, which might be a read error. This chain connects TRBV7-9 to TRBJ2-7; the D is unclear. This CDR3 spans 15 amino acids. The germline gives CDR1 SEHNR, CDR2 FQNEAQ (reference sequence). The CDR3 DNA reads as TGTGCCGGCAGCAAAAGGACGGGTACCACCGAGACCCAGTACTTT. This codes for CAGSKRTGTTETQYF.

In the case of this clonotype: Because the CDR3 is missing its conserved closing phenylalanine or tryptophan, this is likely a read error. The chain has TRBV6-2 or TRBV6-3 and TRBJ2-7; 9 bases agree with TRBD2. The CDR3 loop spans 18 amino acids. With 2 bases clipped from V and 0 bases from J, the junction kept 11 bases outside the gene matches. Germline CDR1 and CDR2: MNHEY and SVGEGT. CDR3 DNA: TGTGCCAGCAGTTACCACTCGGCTAGCGGGGACAGCTCCTACGAGCAGTACTAC. This gives the protein CASSYHSASGDSSYEQYY.

The CDR3 spells CSAPGKGTDTQYF. The CDR3 bases are TGCAGTGCCCCGGGAAAGGGTACAGATACGCAGTATTTT. The chain recombines TRBV20-1 with TRBJ2-3, with TRBD2 as a possible D gene (5 bases). CDR1 and CDR2 from the germline V gene are DFQATT and SNEGSKA (reference sequence). The CDR3 spans 13 residues. V shed 6 bases and J shed 3 bases, with 13 bases lying between them.

This clonotype came up a few times. The chain couples TRBV3-1 to TRBJ2-5; D remains unclear. Germline lookup yields CDR1 LGHDT and CDR2 YNNKEL (reference sequence). Trimming pared 3 bases from V and 2 bases from J, leaving 10 bases between. The CDR3 runs 14 residues. CDR3: CASSHNPQQETQYF. The CDR3 bases are TGTGCCAGCAGCCATAATCCTCAGCAAGAGACCCAGTACTTC.

This clonotype appeared a few times. The rearrangement joins TRBV28 to TRBJ2-7, with 8 bases aligning to TRBD2. Germline trimming cut 5 bases from V and 3 bases from J; bases unmatched to any gene: 9. The CDR3 sequence is 15 residues long. The germline V gene has CDR1 MDHEN and CDR2 SYDVKM. The CDR3 is CASSRSGSMSYEQYF. CDR3 DNA sequence: TGTGCCAGCAGTCGAAGCGGGAGCATGAGCTACGAGCAGTACTTC.

This clonotype was detected only a few times. The rearrangement joins TRBV11-2 to TRBJ2-7, with 8 bases that match TRBD1. Trimming took 5 bases from V and 2 from J; bases not matched to a gene: 5. The CDR3 has 14 residues. CDR1 is SGHAT and CDR2 is FQNNGV in the germline V gene. CDR3 DNA sequence: TGTGCCAGCAGCAACGACAGGGGACCCTACGAGCAGTACTTC. Protein: CASSNDRGPYEQYF.

This clonotype has more than one count but fewer than ten. V is TRBV18 and J is TRBJ2-3; 8 bases line up with TRBD1. Germline assignment: CDR1 KGHSH and CDR2 LQKENI. The CDR3 extends over 14 amino acids. With V trimmed by 6 bases and J by 6 bases, 8 bases remained unmatched. CDR3 in amino acids: CASSPGQGWDTQYF. The CDR3 DNA follows: TGTGCCAGCTCTCCCGGACAGGGCTGGGATACGCAGTATTTT.

Only one count was recorded for this clonotype. CDR3 loop: CASSPGTSEETQYF. The CDR3 DNA is TGTGCCAGTTCTCCCGGGACTAGTGAAGAGACCCAGTACTTC. The J gene is TRBJ2-5, the V gene TRBV19, with 8 bases that match TRBD2. The germline CDR1 and CDR2 sequences are LNHDA and SQIVND (reference sequence). J gave up 3 bases and V 8 bases, and 8 bases lay outside the gene matches. The CDR3 loop spans 14 amino acids. Based on the CDR3 plus reference TRBV19 and TRBJ2-5, the full variable domain is DGGITQSPKYLFRKEGQNVTLSCEQNLNHDAMYWYRQDPGQGLRLIYYSQIVNDFQKGDIAEGYSVSREKKESFPLTVTSAQKNPTAFYLCASSPGTSEETQYFGPGTRLLVL.

The rearrangement joins TRBV12-3 or TRBV12-4 to TRBJ2-3, with D possibly being TRBD2 (5 bases). The CDR3 has 11 amino acids. V gave up 6 bases and J gave up 5 bases, with 6 bases separating them. The CDR3 loop reads CASRDLDTQYF. In nucleotides, the CDR3 is TGTGCCAGCAGGGACTTAGATACGCAGTATTTT.